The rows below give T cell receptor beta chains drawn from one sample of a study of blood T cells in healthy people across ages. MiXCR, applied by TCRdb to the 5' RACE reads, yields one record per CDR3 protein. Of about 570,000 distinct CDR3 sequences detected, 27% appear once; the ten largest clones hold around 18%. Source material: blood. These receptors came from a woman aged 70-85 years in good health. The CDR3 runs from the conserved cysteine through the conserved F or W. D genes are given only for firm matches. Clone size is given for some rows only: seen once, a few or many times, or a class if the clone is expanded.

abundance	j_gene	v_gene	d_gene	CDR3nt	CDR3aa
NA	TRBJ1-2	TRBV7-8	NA	TGTGCCAGCAGCTTATATACAGCTGTCTACACCTTC	CASSLYTAVYTF
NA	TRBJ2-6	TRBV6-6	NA	TGTGCCAGCAGGCCCAGGGACTCTGGGGCCAACGTCCTGACTTTC	CASRPRDSGANVLTF
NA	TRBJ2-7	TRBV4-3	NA	TGCGCCAGCAGCCAGGGACTTCACCTGGGCTACGAGCAGTACTTC	CASSQGLHLGYEQYF
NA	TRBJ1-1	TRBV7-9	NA	TGTGCCAGCAGCTTTAATGACGGGCTTCGGGCTTTCTTT	CASSFNDGLRAFF
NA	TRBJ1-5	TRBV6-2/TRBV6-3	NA	TGTGCCAGCAGTTACGAGACACAAAGGGCTTATAGCAATCAGCCCCAGCATTTT	CASSYETQRAYSNQPQHF
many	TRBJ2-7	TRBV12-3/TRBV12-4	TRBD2	TGTGCCAGCAGTAAACGGACTAGCGGGGGAACCTACGAGCAGTACTTC	CASSKRTSGGTYEQYF
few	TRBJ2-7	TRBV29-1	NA	TGCAGCGCGGGAAGTAGGGGAGGCTACGAGCAGTACTTC	CSAGSRGGYEQYF
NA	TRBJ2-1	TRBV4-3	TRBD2	TGCGCCAGCAGCCAAGATGGGCCGAGGGGGACTAGGAATGAGCAGTTCTTC	CASSQDGPRGTRNEQFF
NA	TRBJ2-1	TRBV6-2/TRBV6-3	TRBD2	TGTGCCAGCACCGATCGGGGGGGCTCCTACAATGAGCAGTTCTTC	CASTDRGGSYNEQFF
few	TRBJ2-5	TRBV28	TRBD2	TGTGCCAGCAGATCTCCGGGGGGGGTGGCCCAGTACTTC	CASRSPGGVAQYF
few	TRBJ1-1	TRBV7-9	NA	TGTGCCAGCAGCGCCCACACTGAAGCTTTCTTT	CASSAHTEAFF
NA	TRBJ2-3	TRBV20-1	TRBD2	TGCGGCGGGACTAGCGCGACAGATACGCAGTATTTT	CGGTSATDTQYF
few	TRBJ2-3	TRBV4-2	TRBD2	TGTGCCAGCAGACAGCGCCTGGCGGGGGTCCCAGATACGCAGTATTTT	CASRQRLAGVPDTQYF
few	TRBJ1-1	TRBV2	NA	TGTGCCAGCAGTGCCCGACAGAACACTGAAGCTTTCTTT	CASSARQNTEAFF
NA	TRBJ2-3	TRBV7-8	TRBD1	TGTGCCAGCAGCTTCGACAGGGCAATTGGAGATACGCAGTATTTT	CASSFDRAIGDTQYF
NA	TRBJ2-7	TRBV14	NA	TGTGCCAGCAGCCGCAGGGGGAGGGCTTCCTACGAGCAGTACTTC	CASSRRGRASYEQYF
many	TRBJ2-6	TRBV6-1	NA	TGTGCCAGCAGCCCACAGGGAGCTGGGGCCAACGTCCTGACTTTC	CASSPQGAGANVLTF
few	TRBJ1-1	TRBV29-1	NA	TGCAGCGTTGAGATCCAGGAGAACACTGAAGCTTTCTTT	CSVEIQENTEAFF
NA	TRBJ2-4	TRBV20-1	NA	TGCAGTGGTGGCCGAGGCAAAAACATTCAGTACTTC	CSGGRGKNIQYF
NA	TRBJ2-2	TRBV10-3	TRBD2	TGTGCCATCAGTGATATAAGCGGGGGCGCGAACACCGGGGAGCTGTTTTTT	CAISDISGGANTGELFF
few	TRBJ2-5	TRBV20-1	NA	TGCAGTGCCCGGGGCAGCCCGGAGACCCAGTACTTC	CSARGSPETQYF
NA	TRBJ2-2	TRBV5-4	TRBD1	TGTGCCAGCAGCTTGGGACAGGGGCAAACCGGGGAGCTGTTTTTT	CASSLGQGQTGELFF
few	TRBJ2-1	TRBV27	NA	TGTGCCAGCAGCTCTTTCGGGAATGAGCAGTTCTTC	CASSSFGNEQFF
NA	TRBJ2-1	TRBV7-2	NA	TGTGCCAGCAGCTTAGAATTGGACAGTTACTCCTACAATGAGCAGTTCTTC	CASSLELDSYSYNEQFF
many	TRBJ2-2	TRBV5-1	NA	TGCGCCAGCAGCGCGGCTTACACCGGGGAGCTGTTTTTT	CASSAAYTGELFF
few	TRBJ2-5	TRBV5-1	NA	TGCGCCAGCGGGGCCAACTTTCAGGGGATAGGTGAGACCCAGTACTTC	CASGANFQGIGETQYF
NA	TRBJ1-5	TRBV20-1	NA	TGCAGTGCTAGATTAGGGACGGGGTACAATCAGCCCCAGCATTTT	CSARLGTGYNQPQHF
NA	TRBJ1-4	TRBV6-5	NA	TGTGCCAGCAGTTACTTTCGGCAGATTGCAACTAATGAAAAACTGTTTTTT	CASSYFRQIATNEKLFF
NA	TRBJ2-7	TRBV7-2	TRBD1	TGTGCCAGCAGCCGGGACAGCTTCTACGAGCAGTACTTC	CASSRDSFYEQYF
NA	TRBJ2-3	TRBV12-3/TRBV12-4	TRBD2	TGTGCCAGCAGTTCCCTAGCGGGGAGCACAGATACGCAGTATTTT	CASSSLAGSTDTQYF
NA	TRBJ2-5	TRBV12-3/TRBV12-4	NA	TGTGCCAGCAGTCTTACGACTCTTGGGCAGTACTTC	CASSLTTLGQYF
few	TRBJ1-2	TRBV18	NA	TGTGCCAGCTCACCCTGGCGGCAGCCAGTAGGAGGCTACACCTTC	CASSPWRQPVGGYTF
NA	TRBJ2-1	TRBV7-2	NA	TGTGCCAGCAGCTTAGACAGGGCCTTCTACAATGAGCAGTTCTTC	CASSLDRAFYNEQFF
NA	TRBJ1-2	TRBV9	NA	TGTGCCAGCAGCGTCGGTAGGGAGGGTTCGGGGAGCGGCTACACCTTC	CASSVGREGSGSGYTF
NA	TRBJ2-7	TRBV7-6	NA	TGTGCCAGCAGCTTAGACAAGAACTACGAGCAGTACTTC	CASSLDKNYEQYF
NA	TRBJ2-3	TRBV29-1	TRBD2	TGCAGCGTTGACGGGGTTAGCGGGAGTACAGATACGCAGTATTTT	CSVDGVSGSTDTQYF
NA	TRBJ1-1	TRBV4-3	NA	TGCGCCAGCAGCCAAGATGGCCAGGGACTTAAAGCTTTCTTT	CASSQDGQGLKAFF
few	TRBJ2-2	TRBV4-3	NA	TGCGCCAGCAGCCAAGATCGGGACGGGAAGGGCACCGGGGAGCTGTTTTTT	CASSQDRDGKGTGELFF
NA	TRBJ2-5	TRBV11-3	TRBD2	TGTGCCAGCAGCTCGGGGGGTGGAAAGACCCAGTACTTC	CASSSGGGKTQYF
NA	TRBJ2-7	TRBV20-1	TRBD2	TGCAGTGCACGTGGCGGGGGTTACGAGCAGTACTTC	CSARGGGYEQYF
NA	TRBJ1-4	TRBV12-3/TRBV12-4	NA	TGTGCCAGCAGTTTAACGACAGGTCCAAATGAAAAACTGTTTTTT	CASSLTTGPNEKLFF
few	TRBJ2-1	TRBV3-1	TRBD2	TGTGCCAGCAGCCAATTGCGGGGGGGCATTTTAGGTGAGCAGTTCTTC	CASSQLRGGILGEQFF
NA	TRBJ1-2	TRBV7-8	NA	TGTGCCAGCAGCTTGGAGCATGCTGGCTACACCTTC	CASSLEHAGYTF
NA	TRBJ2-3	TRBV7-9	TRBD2	TGTGCCAGCAGTCGTCGGACTAGCGGGGCAATAAACACAGATACGCAGTATTTT	CASSRRTSGAINTDTQYF
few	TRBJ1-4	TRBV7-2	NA	TGTGCCAGCAGCCCCGGGGCTAATGAAGAACTGTTTTTT	CASSPGANEELFF